This record concerns one T cell receptor beta chain sequence. The data originate from a study of T cell responses to AZD1222 COVID-19 vaccine. CDR1 is GTSNPN and CDR2 is SVGIG in the germline V gene (reference sequence). This CDR3 contains 18 residues. V was shortened by 2 bases and J by 0 bases, with 22 bases between the two germline ends. TCRdb keeps only in-frame clones here, not all; method: immunoSEQ multiplex PCR. The profile covers fewer than 110,000 clones, with less than 95% appearing a single time and around 4.8% taken by the ten largest. The rearrangement links TRBV30 to TRBJ1-1; D unresolved. The sequence was obtained from an adult in good health. The sequences come from peripheral blood, collected on day 0 of AZD1222 vaccination. CDR3 residues: CAWSHLLRGLLMNTEAFF. CDR3 coding DNA: TGTGCCTGGAGTCACCTCCTGAGAGGGCTCCTTATGAACACTGAAGCTTTCTTT.